The entry below describes one T cell receptor beta chain. The antigen it recognizes is unknown. Per-base quality was not reported, and no clone a single base away is much larger than it. This entry is derived from a study of T cell responses to AZD1222 COVID-19 vaccine (dated by TCRdb to the early 2020s). Looking at the study overall: TCR sequencing covered 230 to 250 trial participants: 207 given two doses of AZD1222 and 26 given two doses of MenACWY control vaccine. Trial participants were enrolled into age subgroups of 18-55, 56-69 and 70-plus years, which contained about 160, 30 and 59 TCR-sequenced participants, respectively.

The meaning of the sample's time point label: about 28 days (+/-7) after the second vaccine dose. AZD1222 recipients whose second dose came at about 4 weeks and those whose second dose came at about 12 weeks were combined into one group, since spike-specific TCR depth and breadth did not differ between the two schedules. Vaccinee samples were obtained from the UK trials COV001 and COV002, which included a single-blind randomized controlled phase 2/3 trial of AZD1222 (ChAdOx1 nCoV-19) in healthy adults. Trial participant PBMC samples were collected at day 0 and day 28 after the second dose for TCRbeta chain sequencing. Trimming at the junction amounts to 3 bases on V and 4 bases on J, and the germline ends lie 12 bases apart. Looking up the germline V gene yields CDR1 SGHAT and CDR2 FQNNGV. From cysteine to phenylalanine, the CDR3 is 14 amino acids long. Only the CDR3 DNA is retained, 42 bases long and in frame from the first base.

The CDR3 regions of human TCRbeta chains were analyzed by immunosequencing. Processing in the source paper ran as follows. TCRs in the repertoires were compared against a reference library of SARS-CoV-2-specific TCRs that had been generated with the MIRA antigen-specificity platform. Breadth meant the fraction of unique TCRs that were SARS-CoV-2-associated, whereas depth meant the fraction of total T cells that were SARS-CoV-2-associated. Using the MIRA data, each spike-specific TCR was mapped to the spike region that the TCR reacts to and placed in a CD4 or CD8 class. Log10-transformed breadth and depth values were compared by one-way ANOVA with Sidak's multiple comparisons tests. The table was pulled from immuneACCESS by TCRdb, which kept in-frame rearrangements only. Such tables lose some clones; where checked, under half of the loss comes from unresolved V genes, and the rest has no known cause. V, J and clone size derive from that table, while D and trimming were established from the DNA sequence. The sample records approximately 130,000 clones, approximately 88% of which are singletons. Around 5.3% of the sample comes from the top ten.

Results and caveats for the whole study, not just this receptor: Participants were mostly white British, with more females than males. The authors suggested clonal diversity may have been underestimated. Only 5 to 7 AZD1222 recipients were SARS-CoV-2 seropositive at baseline, limiting conclusions about previously exposed vaccinees. Reportedly, almost half of the unique spike-specific TCRs recognized epitopes lying outside the regions that are mutated in the B.1.351 and B.1.1.7 variants. A significant rise in spike-specific TCR breadth and depth was observed after two AZD1222 doses relative to day 0 and relative to MenACWY recipients. In the small 56-69-year group, the increase in depth fell short of significance, most likely because of low power. The whole spike protein was spanned by vaccine-associated CD4 TCRs, and dominant responses were seen in regions 160-218 and 743-854. Because no day 14 peak-response samples were available, the repertoires could be characterized only after the peak T cell response.

The sample in question was peripheral blood, obtained 28 days after the second AZD1222 dose. The sequence links TRBV11-2 to TRBJ2-5; the D segment could be TRBD1, given 5 matching bases. The receptor comes from an adult who received the AZD1222 COVID-19 vaccine. The CDR3 protein: CASSFSGWGETQYF. The DNA sequence reads TGTGCCAGCAGCTTCTCAGGGTGGGGAGAGACCCAGTACTTC.